A selection of T cell receptor beta chains follows, all from one sample in a study of CD8 T cells in ankylosing spondylitis. Each CDR3 protein is one row after TCRdb ran MiXCR on the 5' RACE reads. The sample includes 750,000 to 850,000 distinct CDR3 sequences, 10% to 15% seen only once; the top ten take approximately 0.46%. The sequenced sample was blood, either unsorted or a sorted T cell fraction (not recorded which). These receptors were collected from a male donor with ankylosing spondylitis. CDR3s include the opening cysteine and the closing phenylalanine or tryptophan. A D gene is named only where the DNA matches it firmly. The listing skips clone size in some rows; elsewhere it reads once, few, many or a size class.

>NA|many|TRBV6-5|TRBJ1-6
CASSWAYKNSPLHF
TGTGCCAGCAGTTGGGCGTACAAGAATTCACCCCTCCACTTT
>NA|few|TRBV6-5|TRBJ2-6
CASSYERVGGANVLTF
TGTGCCAGCAGTTACGAACGGGTCGGCGGGGCCAACGTCCTGACTTTC
>TRBD2|many|TRBV5-1|TRBJ2-1
CASSLLAGSDEQFF
TGCGCCAGCAGCCTCCTAGCGGGGAGCGATGAGCAGTTCTTC
>NA|NA|TRBV9|TRBJ1-6
CASSVDPLGDSPLHF
TGTGCCAGCAGCGTAGACCCGTTAGGGGATTCACCCCTCCACTTT
>TRBD2|few|TRBV11-2|TRBJ2-3
CASSVTAGGFTDTQYF
TGTGCCAGCAGCGTCACGGCGGGAGGGTTCACAGATACGCAGTATTTT
>TRBD1|few|TRBV28|TRBJ1-3
CASSTSGQGLSSGNTIYF
TGTGCCAGCAGTACTAGCGGACAGGGCCTGAGCTCTGGAAACACCATATATTTT
>NA|NA|TRBV6-2/TRBV6-3|TRBJ2-5
CASSTTGLRETQYF
TGTGCCAGCAGTACAACCGGCCTCCGTGAGACCCAGTACTTC
>NA|NA|TRBV27|TRBJ2-7
CASSRVGGTYEQYF
TGTGCCAGCTCCCGAGTCGGGGGCACCTACGAGCAGTACTTC
>TRBD1|many|TRBV5-1|TRBJ1-4
CASSLVGTGNEKLFF
TGCGCCAGCAGCTTGGTGGGGACAGGAAATGAAAAACTGTTTTTT
>TRBD1|NA|TRBV20-1|TRBJ1-5
CSAETGVEPQHF
TGCAGTGCTGAGACAGGGGTGGAGCCCCAGCATTTT
>TRBD1|few|TRBV5-1|TRBJ1-2
CASRPGTGRNGYTF
TGCGCCAGCCGTCCCGGGACAGGCAGGAATGGCTACACCTTC
>TRBD1|NA|TRBV20-1|TRBJ2-6
CSAIPGTGGSGANVLTF
TGCAGTGCTATACCCGGGACAGGGGGATCTGGGGCCAACGTCCTGACTTTC
>TRBD2|NA|TRBV24-1|TRBJ2-3
CATSDLAPGTRTDTQYF
TGTGCCACCAGTGATTTAGCCCCCGGGACTAGAACTGATACGCAGTATTTT
>TRBD1|NA|TRBV20-1|TRBJ1-1
CSASQGARTEAFF
TGCAGTGCTAGTCAGGGGGCTAGGACTGAAGCTTTCTTT
>NA|NA|TRBV4-2|TRBJ1-4
CASSQDQTTTNEKLFF
TGTGCCAGCAGCCAAGATCAAACCACAACTAATGAAAAACTGTTTTTT
>NA|many|TRBV29-1|TRBJ2-1
CSARRGGAVGYNEQFF
TGCAGCGCCCGCCGAGGAGGGGCAGTGGGATACAATGAGCAGTTCTTC
>NA|few|TRBV20-1|TRBJ2-2
CSARDHFSDSTGELFF
TGCAGTGCTAGAGATCACTTTAGTGACAGCACCGGGGAGCTGTTTTTT
>TRBD2|few|TRBV6-2/TRBV6-3|TRBJ2-5
CASSPVGRVEETQYF
TGTGCCAGCAGTCCCGTCGGGAGGGTCGAAGAGACCCAGTACTTC
>TRBD2|NA|TRBV10-3|TRBJ2-1
CASGLAGHNEQFF
TGTGCCAGCGGACTAGCGGGACACAATGAGCAGTTCTTC
>NA|few|TRBV7-9|TRBJ1-4
CASSRGIEKLFF
TGTGCCAGCAGCAGGGGTATTGAAAAACTGTTTTTT
>TRBD2|NA|TRBV20-1|TRBJ2-1
CSARARGDYNEQFF
TGCAGTGCTAGAGCTCGGGGGGACTACAATGAGCAGTTCTTC
>TRBD1|few|TRBV9|TRBJ1-2
CASSPSGQDFYGYTF
TGTGCCAGCAGCCCGAGCGGACAGGACTTCTATGGCTACACCTTC
>TRBD2|many|TRBV6-1|TRBJ2-3
CASSRTSGRGDTQYF
TGTGCCAGCAGCCGGACTAGCGGGAGGGGGGATACGCAGTATTTT
>NA|few|TRBV20-1|TRBJ2-3
CSARDILDSVTDTQYF
TGCAGTGCTAGAGATATATTGGACAGTGTGACAGATACGCAGTATTTT
>TRBD2|NA|TRBV9|TRBJ2-1
CATSGTRDGEQFF
TGTGCCACATCCGGGACTAGAGACGGTGAGCAGTTCTTC
>NA|few|TRBV4-3|TRBJ2-7
CASSQDYRQAVYEQYF
TGCGCCAGCAGCCAAGATTACAGGCAGGCCGTCTACGAGCAGTACTTC
>TRBD2|NA|TRBV20-1|TRBJ2-1
CTNLAGNYNEQFF
TGCACTAATCTAGCGGGCAACTACAATGAGCAGTTCTTC
>NA|NA|TRBV9|TRBJ1-4
CASSPRGTGGEKLFF
TGTGCCAGCAGCCCCCGAGGCACGGGCGGTGAAAAACTGTTTTTT
>TRBD2|NA|TRBV5-1|TRBJ2-5
CASSPIAGAQETQYF
TGCGCCAGCAGCCCCATAGCGGGGGCCCAAGAGACCCAGTACTTC
>TRBD1|few|TRBV29-1|TRBJ2-3
CSAWDRGRRDTQYF
TGCAGCGCCTGGGACAGGGGGCGGAGAGATACGCAGTATTTT
>NA|few|TRBV7-9|TRBJ2-5
CASSQQGYQETQYF
TGTGCCAGCAGCCAACAGGGCTACCAAGAGACCCAGTACTTC
>NA|NA|TRBV18|TRBJ1-3
CASSPRAAGNTIYF
TGTGCCAGCTCACCAAGGGCGGCTGGAAACACCATATATTTT
>NA|few|TRBV12-3/TRBV12-4|TRBJ2-7
CASRPQGVHEQYF
TGTGCCAGCAGACCACAAGGGGTCCACGAGCAGTACTTC
>NA|NA|TRBV20-1|TRBJ2-2
CSALQVTGELFF
TGCAGTGCTCTGCAAGTCACCGGGGAGCTGTTTTTT
>NA|few|TRBV7-2|TRBJ2-6
CASRYPGTAGGANVLTF
TGTGCCAGCAGATACCCCGGGACTGCAGGTGGGGCCAACGTCCTGACTTTC
>TRBD2|NA|TRBV20-1|TRBJ2-1
CSAPLAAAYNEQFF
TGCAGTGCTCCACTAGCGGCGGCCTACAATGAGCAGTTCTTC
>NA|few|TRBV28|TRBJ2-7
CASSLGFGFAYEQYF
TGTGCCAGCAGTTTGGGGTTCGGTTTTGCCTACGAGCAGTACTTC
>TRBD1|many|TRBV7-3|TRBJ2-7
CASSLRGTGYEQYF
TGTGCCAGCAGCTTACGAGGGACAGGATACGAGCAGTACTTC
>NA|few|TRBV7-2|TRBJ2-7
CASSSWVGYEQYF
TGTGCCAGCAGCTCCTGGGTCGGCTACGAGCAGTACTTC
>NA|few|TRBV7-9|TRBJ2-5
CASNPGAAKETQYF
TGTGCCAGCAACCCGGGGGCAGCTAAAGAGACCCAGTACTTC
>NA|NA|TRBV5-6|TRBJ2-3
CASSRRLSTDTQYF
TGTGCCAGCAGCCGTCGACTAAGCACAGATACGCAGTATTTT
>NA|NA|TRBV7-8|TRBJ1-4
CASSQGGRLEKLFF
TGTGCCAGCAGCCAAGGGGGGCGTCTTGAAAAACTGTTTTTT
>NA|NA|TRBV6-2/TRBV6-3|TRBJ2-6
CASSYVQDSSGANVLTF
TGTGCCAGCAGTTACGTACAGGACAGCTCTGGGGCCAACGTCCTGACTTTC
>NA|many|TRBV15|TRBJ2-3
CATSRAPSDTQYF
TGTGCCACCAGCAGAGCACCCTCAGATACGCAGTATTTT
>NA|few|TRBV10-3|TRBJ2-7
CAITHTEGYEQYF
TGTGCCATCACCCACACGGAGGGCTACGAGCAGTACTTC
>TRBD1|few|TRBV7-2|TRBJ1-2
CASSLGGPGQGDRGYTF
TGTGCCAGCAGCTTAGGGGGGCCGGGACAGGGGGATCGTGGCTACACCTTC
>TRBD2|few|TRBV4-2|TRBJ2-3
CASSHGGATDTQYF
TGTGCCAGCAGCCACGGGGGGGCCACAGATACGCAGTATTTT
>TRBD2|few|TRBV18|TRBJ2-1
CASSPPEAGNYNEQFF
TGTGCCAGCTCACCACCCGAAGCGGGGAACTATAATGAGCAGTTCTTC
>TRBD2|many|TRBV2|TRBJ2-3
CASSSWTSGGRSTDTQYF
TGTGCCAGCAGCTCATGGACTAGCGGGGGCCGTAGCACAGATACGCAGTATTTT
>NA|few|TRBV6-6|TRBJ1-2
CAHQGNYGYTF
TGTGCTCATCAGGGGAACTATGGCTACACCTTC
>NA|few|TRBV4-2|TRBJ1-1
CASSQEKGGLWGTEAFF
TGTGCCAGCAGCCAAGAAAAAGGGGGTCTATGGGGCACTGAAGCTTTCTTT
>TRBD1|few|TRBV5-1|TRBJ2-5
CASSSTGTGAETQYF
TGCGCCAGCAGCTCTACCGGGACAGGGGCAGAGACCCAGTACTTC
>NA|NA|TRBV7-2|TRBJ1-5
CASSLLPRGSYQPQHF
TGTGCCAGCAGCTTACTTCCGAGGGGCTCATATCAGCCCCAGCATTTT
>NA|many|TRBV20-1|TRBJ2-2
CSALRGDTGELFF
TGCAGTGCCCTCCGGGGAGACACCGGGGAGCTGTTTTTT
>TRBD1|NA|TRBV7-2|TRBJ1-6
CASSFLDRGESPLHF
TGTGCCAGCAGCTTTCTCGACAGGGGTGAATCACCCCTCCACTTT
>NA|few|TRBV29-1|TRBJ2-7
CSVDGGGSYEQYF
TGCAGCGTTGACGGGGGTGGTTCGTACGAGCAGTACTTC
>NA|once|TRBV7-6|TRBJ2-7
CASSLGPGGPPTYEQYF
TGTGCCAGCAGCTTAGGTCCCGGCGGCCCCCCCACCTACGAGCAGTACTTC
>TRBD1|few|TRBV5-1|TRBJ1-2
CASSLAGTGFGYTF
TGCGCCAGCAGCTTGGCCGGGACAGGGTTTGGCTACACCTTC
>TRBD2|few|TRBV20-1|TRBJ2-3
CSASLAGAGTQYF
TGCAGTGCTAGTCTAGCGGGAGCCGGTACGCAGTATTTT